Listed below are T cell receptor beta chains from one sample, sequenced in a study of T cell changes during pregnancy in multiple sclerosis. The repertoire was sequenced with immunoSEQ multiplex PCR; TCRdb's copy has only in-frame clones and lacks some. The sample has 56,000 or so clones, around nine tenths seen once. The source was peripheral blood, collected after pregnancy. These receptors were collected from a female donor with multiple sclerosis, enrolled in a pregnancy study. Both conserved end residues are part of each CDR3. Each record gives: CDR3 DNA, CDR3 protein, D gene, J gene, clone size, V gene. D genes are given only for firm matches. A row's size may be missing; if present it is once, few, many or a size class.

CDR3 DNA: TGCGCCAGCAGCCAATCGGTCGGGGGGGGATTCTATGGCTACACCTTC; CDR3 protein: CASSQSVGGGFYGYTF; D gene: .; J gene: TRBJ1-2; clone size: few; V gene: TRBV4-3
CDR3 DNA: TGCGCCAGCAGCTTGGGCGGGACCTCCTACAATGAGCAGTTCTTC; CDR3 protein: CASSLGGTSYNEQFF; D gene: .; J gene: TRBJ2-1; clone size: .; V gene: TRBV5-1
CDR3 DNA: TGTGCCATCAGACCCAGCGGGGGCCCGTACAATGAGCAGTTCTTC; CDR3 protein: CAIRPSGGPYNEQFF; D gene: TRBD2; J gene: TRBJ2-1; clone size: .; V gene: TRBV10-3
CDR3 DNA: TGTGCCAGCAGCTTGGCCCCGGGACTAGCGGGGGCCACAGATACGCAGTATTTT; CDR3 protein: CASSLAPGLAGATDTQYF; D gene: TRBD2; J gene: TRBJ2-3; clone size: .; V gene: TRBV5-6
CDR3 DNA: TGTGCCAGCAGCTCCCTCGAGGGGGGGCAGCCAGATACGCAGTATTTT; CDR3 protein: CASSSLEGGQPDTQYF; D gene: .; J gene: TRBJ2-3; clone size: .; V gene: TRBV7-3
CDR3 DNA: TGTGCCACCAGCAGAGACCTCGTAGGGGGCGCTGGTGAAGCTTTCTTT; CDR3 protein: CATSRDLVGGAGEAFF; D gene: TRBD1; J gene: TRBJ1-1; clone size: .; V gene: TRBV15
CDR3 DNA: TGTGCCAGCAGCTACCCGACAGGGGCCTACGAGCAGTACTTC; CDR3 protein: CASSYPTGAYEQYF; D gene: TRBD1; J gene: TRBJ2-7; clone size: .; V gene: TRBV11-2
CDR3 DNA: TGTGCCAGCAGCCCAACGGGGGGGATAGGATATGAGCAGTTCTTC; CDR3 protein: CASSPTGGIGYEQFF; D gene: TRBD2; J gene: TRBJ2-1; clone size: .; V gene: TRBV7-6
CDR3 DNA: TGTGCCAGCATTAAAGAGGGTAATTCACCCCTCCACTTT; CDR3 protein: CASIKEGNSPLHF; D gene: .; J gene: TRBJ1-6; clone size: .; V gene: TRBV2
CDR3 DNA: TGTGCCATCAGATCACAGGGGTCTGGGGCCAACGTCCTGACTTTC; CDR3 protein: CAIRSQGSGANVLTF; D gene: TRBD1; J gene: TRBJ2-6; clone size: .; V gene: TRBV10-3
CDR3 DNA: TGTGCCAGCAGGACGGGACAGCAGAACACTGAAGCTTTCTTT; CDR3 protein: CASRTGQQNTEAFF; D gene: TRBD1; J gene: TRBJ1-1; clone size: .; V gene: TRBV2
CDR3 DNA: TGTGCCAGCGCCCGGGGGGGGCCTGGCTACACCTTC; CDR3 protein: CASARGGPGYTF; D gene: .; J gene: TRBJ1-2; clone size: .; V gene: TRBV16
CDR3 DNA: TGCGCCAGCAGCCAAGCCGGGGACTATGGCTACACCTTC; CDR3 protein: CASSQAGDYGYTF; D gene: .; J gene: TRBJ1-2; clone size: .; V gene: TRBV4-1
CDR3 DNA: TGTGCCAGCAGCTCCGACAGGGTTAGTGGCTACACCTTC; CDR3 protein: CASSSDRVSGYTF; D gene: TRBD1; J gene: TRBJ1-2; clone size: .; V gene: TRBV7-2
CDR3 DNA: TGTGCCAGCAGCTTTCAAATGATGGGGACTCTGGGAGCTTTCTTT; CDR3 protein: CASSFQMMGTLGAFF; D gene: .; J gene: TRBJ1-1; clone size: .; V gene: TRBV11-2
CDR3 DNA: TGTGCCAGCAGTTTTAGGGGGCTGGCCTCTGGAAACACCATATATTTT; CDR3 protein: CASSFRGLASGNTIYF; D gene: TRBD1; J gene: TRBJ1-3; clone size: .; V gene: TRBV28
CDR3 DNA: TGTGCCAGCAGCCCTAGAGGCAGTAAGGATGAAAAACTGTTTTTT; CDR3 protein: CASSPRGSKDEKLFF; D gene: .; J gene: TRBJ1-4; clone size: .; V gene: TRBV7-8
CDR3 DNA: TGTGCCAGCAAACAGGACGGCAACGCTTACGAGCAGTACTTC; CDR3 protein: CASKQDGNAYEQYF; D gene: .; J gene: TRBJ2-7; clone size: .; V gene: TRBV7-3
CDR3 DNA: TGTGCCAGCAGTTACCGTCAGGGCGTTGGCACTGAAGCTTTCTTT; CDR3 protein: CASSYRQGVGTEAFF; D gene: .; J gene: TRBJ1-1; clone size: .; V gene: TRBV6-6
CDR3 DNA: TGTGCCAGCAGTTTTTCTAGCGGATACACCGGGGAGCTGTTTTTT; CDR3 protein: CASSFSSGYTGELFF; D gene: TRBD2; J gene: TRBJ2-2; clone size: .; V gene: TRBV28
CDR3 DNA: TGTGCCAGCAGTGTGTACCAGATCCAAGAGACCCAGTACTTC; CDR3 protein: CASSVYQIQETQYF; D gene: .; J gene: TRBJ2-5; clone size: few; V gene: TRBV6-1
CDR3 DNA: TGTGCCAGCAGGGACGGGCGGGGGGGCTCGAATGAGCAGTTCTTC; CDR3 protein: CASRDGRGGSNEQFF; D gene: TRBD2; J gene: TRBJ2-1; clone size: .; V gene: TRBV9
CDR3 DNA: TGTGCCTGGAGTGTACTCCGGAATTCACCCCTCCACTTT; CDR3 protein: CAWSVLRNSPLHF; D gene: .; J gene: TRBJ1-6; clone size: few; V gene: TRBV30
CDR3 DNA: TGTGCCAGCAATATGGGGGAGGGGGGTTACAATCAGCCCCAGCATTTT; CDR3 protein: CASNMGEGGYNQPQHF; D gene: .; J gene: TRBJ1-5; clone size: .; V gene: TRBV7-9
CDR3 DNA: TGTGCCAGCAGTGAGTTTCCCCAGGGGAACACCGGGGAGCTGTTTTTT; CDR3 protein: CASSEFPQGNTGELFF; D gene: .; J gene: TRBJ2-2; clone size: .; V gene: TRBV6-1
CDR3 DNA: TGTGCCTGGAGTGTAAACACAGATCAAGAGACCCAGTACTTC; CDR3 protein: CAWSVNTDQETQYF; D gene: .; J gene: TRBJ2-5; clone size: .; V gene: TRBV30
CDR3 DNA: TGTGCCAGCAGCTTAAATTCCAGGGAGCTGTTTTTT; CDR3 protein: CASSLNSRELFF; D gene: .; J gene: TRBJ2-2; clone size: .; V gene: TRBV7-2
CDR3 DNA: TGCGCCAGCAGCCCCCCGACAGTATCGAACACCGGGGAGCTGTTTTTT; CDR3 protein: CASSPPTVSNTGELFF; D gene: .; J gene: TRBJ2-2; clone size: .; V gene: TRBV5-1
CDR3 DNA: TGTGCCAGCAGCTTCTATACCCGGAATGAGCAGTTCTTC; CDR3 protein: CASSFYTRNEQFF; D gene: .; J gene: TRBJ2-1; clone size: .; V gene: TRBV5-6
CDR3 DNA: TGTGCCAGCAGCTTAGCGGGGGGAAACTATGGCTACACCTTC; CDR3 protein: CASSLAGGNYGYTF; D gene: .; J gene: TRBJ1-2; clone size: few; V gene: TRBV7-2
CDR3 DNA: TGCGCCAGCTTAACCTCCCCGGGACAGGGTAGCGAGACCCAGTACTTC; CDR3 protein: CASLTSPGQGSETQYF; D gene: TRBD1; J gene: TRBJ2-5; clone size: .; V gene: TRBV5-1
CDR3 DNA: TGTGCCAGCAGCTTAAGCGGGGGTGCAGATACGCAGTATTTT; CDR3 protein: CASSLSGGADTQYF; D gene: TRBD2; J gene: TRBJ2-3; clone size: .; V gene: TRBV7-6
CDR3 DNA: TGTGCCAGCAGCCCCTCAGGGGACTACGAGCAGTACTTC; CDR3 protein: CASSPSGDYEQYF; D gene: .; J gene: TRBJ2-7; clone size: once; V gene: TRBV7-9
CDR3 DNA: TGCGCCAGCAGCTGGGGAACAGGGCTCAGCTATGGCTACACCTTC; CDR3 protein: CASSWGTGLSYGYTF; D gene: .; J gene: TRBJ1-2; clone size: .; V gene: TRBV5-1
CDR3 DNA: TGTGCCAGCAGTCCCGGGACAGAGTCGGTGGATACGCAGTATTTT; CDR3 protein: CASSPGTESVDTQYF; D gene: TRBD1; J gene: TRBJ2-3; clone size: .; V gene: TRBV6-5
CDR3 DNA: TGTGCCAGCAGCGTAGATATAACACCCCTCCACTTT; CDR3 protein: CASSVDITPLHF; D gene: .; J gene: TRBJ1-6; clone size: .; V gene: TRBV9
CDR3 DNA: TGCGCCAGCAGCCCCCCTTTGCCGGGGCAAGAGACCCAGTACTTC; CDR3 protein: CASSPPLPGQETQYF; D gene: .; J gene: TRBJ2-5; clone size: .; V gene: TRBV5-1
CDR3 DNA: TGCGCCAGCAGTGGAGGGTCTGGAAACACCATATATTTT; CDR3 protein: CASSGGSGNTIYF; D gene: .; J gene: TRBJ1-3; clone size: .; V gene: TRBV10-1
CDR3 DNA: TGTGCCAGTACCCGCCGACAGGCAGCTTCACCAGATACGCAGTATTTT; CDR3 protein: CASTRRQAASPDTQYF; D gene: .; J gene: TRBJ2-3; clone size: .; V gene: TRBV19
CDR3 DNA: TGTGCCAGCAGTTCGAGCAGGGGTGTCTATGGCTACACCTTC; CDR3 protein: CASSSSRGVYGYTF; D gene: .; J gene: TRBJ1-2; clone size: once; V gene: TRBV28
CDR3 DNA: TGTGCCAGCAGTGAATCGGGGGGCGAGGGCTCTGGAAACACCATATATTTT; CDR3 protein: CASSESGGEGSGNTIYF; D gene: .; J gene: TRBJ1-3; clone size: .; V gene: TRBV6-1
CDR3 DNA: TGCGCCAGCAGCTTCGACCGGGACTTACCTGATGGCTACACCTTC; CDR3 protein: CASSFDRDLPDGYTF; D gene: .; J gene: TRBJ1-2; clone size: .; V gene: TRBV5-1
CDR3 DNA: TGTGCCAGCAGTAGACTAGCGGTGGGCACAGATACGCAGTATTTT; CDR3 protein: CASSRLAVGTDTQYF; D gene: TRBD2; J gene: TRBJ2-3; clone size: .; V gene: TRBV6-1
CDR3 DNA: TGTGCCAGCAGTTCCGGGACAGATGCCTATGGCTACACCTTC; CDR3 protein: CASSSGTDAYGYTF; D gene: TRBD1; J gene: TRBJ1-2; clone size: .; V gene: TRBV7-9
CDR3 DNA: TGTGCCAGCAGTTTCGGTTCCTTCTATGGCTACACCTTC; CDR3 protein: CASSFGSFYGYTF; D gene: .; J gene: TRBJ1-2; clone size: .; V gene: TRBV6-5
CDR3 DNA: TGTGCCAGCAGTTCCCATAACAGGGGAGACTATGGCTACACCTTC; CDR3 protein: CASSSHNRGDYGYTF; D gene: TRBD1; J gene: TRBJ1-2; clone size: .; V gene: TRBV6-1
CDR3 DNA: TGCGCCAGCAGCTTGGGGACAGCAAGCACGGCAGATACGCAGTATTTT; CDR3 protein: CASSLGTASTADTQYF; D gene: .; J gene: TRBJ2-3; clone size: .; V gene: TRBV5-1
CDR3 DNA: TGTGCCACCAGCAGGGACAGGGGATCTGGGGCCAACGTCCTGACTTTC; CDR3 protein: CATSRDRGSGANVLTF; D gene: TRBD1; J gene: TRBJ2-6; clone size: .; V gene: TRBV15
CDR3 DNA: TGCGCCAGCAGCCCAGGGGACAGGTACAATGAGCAGTTCTTC; CDR3 protein: CASSPGDRYNEQFF; D gene: TRBD1; J gene: TRBJ2-1; clone size: .; V gene: TRBV5-1
CDR3 DNA: TGCAGCGTGGGACAGGCGATTTCCTACGAGCAGTACTTC; CDR3 protein: CSVGQAISYEQYF; D gene: TRBD1; J gene: TRBJ2-7; clone size: .; V gene: TRBV29-1
CDR3 DNA: TGCGCCAGCAGCCCCAGGGGATCATTGGACTCCTATAATTCACCCCTCCACTTT; CDR3 protein: CASSPRGSLDSYNSPLHF; D gene: .; J gene: TRBJ1-6; clone size: few; V gene: TRBV5-1
CDR3 DNA: TGTGCCAGCAGCGGACGGGGAGACTACAATGAGCAGTTCTTC; CDR3 protein: CASSGRGDYNEQFF; D gene: .; J gene: TRBJ2-1; clone size: .; V gene: TRBV7-9
CDR3 DNA: TGCGCCAGCCAGAGACAGGGGAACTCCTACAATGAGCAGTTCTTC; CDR3 protein: CASQRQGNSYNEQFF; D gene: TRBD1; J gene: TRBJ2-1; clone size: .; V gene: TRBV5-1
CDR3 DNA: TGTGCTAGTGGCCCCTTCAGGACCGGGGAGCTGTTTTTT; CDR3 protein: CASGPFRTGELFF; D gene: .; J gene: TRBJ2-2; clone size: .; V gene: TRBV12-5
CDR3 DNA: TGTGCCAGCAGCTCCCAGAACCTCTACGAGCAGTACTTC; CDR3 protein: CASSSQNLYEQYF; D gene: .; J gene: TRBJ2-7; clone size: once; V gene: TRBV7-9
CDR3 DNA: TGTGCCAGCATTGGGGCAGGCACAGATACGCAGTATTTT; CDR3 protein: CASIGAGTDTQYF; D gene: .; J gene: TRBJ2-3; clone size: once; V gene: TRBV28
CDR3 DNA: TGCGCCAGCAGCTGGGGACAGTCCTATGGCTACACCTTC; CDR3 protein: CASSWGQSYGYTF; D gene: TRBD1; J gene: TRBJ1-2; clone size: .; V gene: TRBV5-1
CDR3 DNA: TGTGCCAGCAGCCCCTTGCGGAACTCCTACGAGCAGTACTTC; CDR3 protein: CASSPLRNSYEQYF; D gene: .; J gene: TRBJ2-7; clone size: .; V gene: TRBV9
CDR3 DNA: TGTGCCAGCAGCTTAGGTTGGCGGGGGGGAGGCGCGGATACGCAGTATTTT; CDR3 protein: CASSLGWRGGGADTQYF; D gene: TRBD2; J gene: TRBJ2-3; clone size: .; V gene: TRBV7-2